The T cell receptor (beta chain) under discussion was sequenced for a study of blood T cell repertoires in COVID-19. The V segment lost 8 bases and the J segment 2 bases; nucleotides outside the gene matches: 6. Germline V gene sequence: CDR1 MNHEY, CDR2 SVGAGI. CDR3 length: 14 amino acids. Clones were sequenced by immunoSEQ multiplex PCR, and TCRdb holds only the in-frame ones, with some missing. The sample includes about 170,000 clones, more than 70% of them seen just once. This clone came up a few times. J is TRBJ1-2 and V is TRBV6-5; 9 bases fit TRBD1. Sequencing used peripheral blood. This receptor was taken from a middle-aged man who had recovered from COVID-19. The CDR3 DNA is TGTGCCAGCGGCGATACAGGGGGCAACTATGGCTACACCTTC. It is translated as CASGDTGGNYGYTF.